This T cell receptor beta chain was captured in a study of cytomegalovirus exposure and HLA in healthy donors (TCRdb year 2017). Broadly, across the study: An earlier analysis of approximately 640 of the donors reported about 250 Gb of sequence data and 120 million or so unique TCR beta sequences from roughly 180 million T cells. The study combined high-throughput TCR immunosequencing, statistical association of individual TCRs with disease status, and machine learning to predict cytomegalovirus infection status. In an earlier analysis of a few hundred of the donors, high-throughput TCR beta sequencing was used to judge whether each TCR beta V gene segment behaved as functional or pseudogenic. Along with the roughly 670-subject first cohort, a separate validation cohort of over a hundred different subjects was used. Around 320 gigabases of sequencing data and 78 million or so unique TCR sequences were included in an early release covering around 650 HLA-typed donors. In a later genetic analysis, genome-wide SNP genotypes for about 55% of the 666 donors were used, and that subset was treated as a discovery cohort. In a later analysis, previously published TCR beta repertoires from several hundred donors were re-analyzed and high-resolution HLA genotyping was added so that TCR occurrence patterns could be studied. Among approximately 370 genotyped donors of the cohort, an average of roughly 230,000 unique TCR beta nucleotide sequences was sequenced per donor, of which approximately 18% were non-productive. The study used immunosequencing to profile the T cell repertoires of several hundred subjects and linked those repertoires to cytomegalovirus serostatus. Typing coverage differed by locus: A, B, C, DRB1 and DQB1 were typed in about 629-630 donors, DQA1 in 500 to 550, DPA1 in around 610, and DPB1 in roughly 450. HLA typing included class I and class II loci at four-digit resolution. The study was designed to test whether signatures of past pathogen exposure could be identified by cataloging public T cell receptors. All discovery cohort repertoires had been generated on a single sequencing platform. Roughly five DR-DQ haplotypes were handled as single units for association and clustering, since linkage in the cohort was strong. Among the roughly 380 genotyped donors, around 79% belonged to the genetic ancestry cluster associated with self-reported Caucasian donors. The later analysis used no new phenotypic data to find candidate immune exposures, relying instead on TCR beta sequences and their occurrence across donors. Donor age, sex, ethnicity and CMV serostatus were compiled alongside the repertoire data. Summary of the overall study and its limitations: The cohort was sequenced for TCR beta chains only, and without alpha or paired-chain data the features that could be detected were limited. A total of 164 TCR beta chains were listed by the study as associated with cytomegalovirus. Compared with equally common non-associated chains, HLA-associated TCR beta chains in a later analysis were more clonally expanded and had lower generation probabilities. Specific HLA alleles were associated with 15,000 to 20,000 TCR beta sequences at a false discovery rate of 0.05 in a later analysis. Because some donors lacked HLA typing at each locus, the association tests relied only on the typed subset. Broadly in line with IMGT annotations, most TCR beta V segments showed up in productive rearrangements about 87% or about 30% of the time in an earlier analysis of several hundred of the donors. According to a later analysis, TCR association rates differed among HLA loci, with DRB1 alleles showing the most associated TCRs and HLA-C alleles showing the fewest. A further reported finding was that TCR beta sequences accurately predicted the HLA-A and HLA-B alleles for most subjects in the first cohort. The sequencing pipeline was judged likely to have produced a cluster of highly shared sequence variants as a technical artifact. Sequencing depth was assumed to be roughly uniform across donors in the presence/absence analyses, though that assumption may not hold. While some public TCRs were present in many individuals, most TCR sequences turned up only very rarely across donors. Three of the identified cytomegalovirus-associated TCR beta chains were confirmed in vitro to be specific for cytomegalovirus antigens. In a later genetic analysis, fewer N-insertions in productive TCRs were reported among donors in an Asian-associated ancestry cluster than the approximately 670-donor mean. Because counts were too low, around 17 rarely observed V segments, including chromosome 9 orphons, were left out of the earlier analysis of a few hundred of the donors. CMV serostatus was the only immune exposure information available for the cohort. Correlated functional status among segregating V segments might reflect linkage disequilibrium, but an unknown experimental factor could not be ruled out. In both the original and validation cohorts, the classifier was reported to diagnose cytomegalovirus status with high specificity and sensitivity. The authors suggested that the approach could potentially be generalized to other disease states and immunological phenotypes. The 87-base-pair reads could not distinguish some IMGT-functional V segments, including TRBV6-2 and TRBV6-3, so those segments were excluded. When HLA alleles, especially DR and DQ, strongly co-occurred, attributing TCR associations to individual alleles was difficult. An association between a missense DCLRE1C variant and V-gene and J-gene trimming of TCR beta chains was found in a later genetic analysis and replicated in an independent cohort. According to a later analysis, most CMV-associated TCR beta chains appeared to be HLA-restricted, and the HLA associations seemed to be driven largely by CMV exposure. According to a later analysis, parvovirus B19, influenza, CMV and Epstein-Barr virus appeared linked to several top co-occurrence clusters.

The cohort was made up of approximately 700 healthy bone marrow donors. At the time of sampling, all cohort members were nominally healthy, though unrecorded immune exposures were likely present. The donor was CMV seronegative and belonged to the group of 350 or so seronegative cohort members. A peripheral blood sample was provided by each donor, and peripheral blood mononuclear cells were used for TCR beta sequencing. Genomic DNA was extracted from the blood cell samples with the Qiagen DNeasy Blood Extraction Kit. In this sample, this clone turned up a few times. Its antigen is unknown. Base qualities are not at hand, and no much larger clone is one base apart. The germline ends are 16 bases apart after V is trimmed by 4 bases and J by 1 base. The CDR3 numbers 16 residues from cysteine through phenylalanine. Solely the CDR3 DNA is kept, with 48 bases framed from the first base. Via the germline V gene, CDR1 is MGHRA and CDR2 YSYEKL.

Library preparation was by the immunoSEQ multiplex PCR assay. For the multiplex PCR, a mixture combining 60 forward primers for TCR Vbeta segments and 13 reverse primers for TCR Jbeta segments was used. Amplification of the CDR3 region of rearranged TCR beta genes was performed with a multiplex PCR assay on genomic DNA. Amplified TCR beta libraries were sequenced as 87-base-pair reads on the Illumina HiSeq System. Regarding the original processing steps: A later analysis counted tens of millions of unique TCR beta chains across the 640 or so repertoires, and some 12 million of these chains were shared by at least two donors. Raw reads were error-corrected and collapsed into unique sequences with a nearest-neighbor algorithm that merged closely related sequences to remove PCR and sequencing errors. Alignment of CDR3 sequences to IMGT reference sequences was used to assign V, D and J gene segments. For a sequence to be retained, a match of at least six nucleotides was required to both a V gene segment and a J gene segment. A rearrangement was called productive if the CDR3 had no stop codons and remained in frame with V and J, and every other rearrangement was called non-productive. Following IMGT convention, CDR3 was defined as the stretch from the second conserved V-encoded cysteine to the conserved J-encoded phenylalanine. The earlier analysis of 500 to 600 of the donors excluded sequences that lacked an unambiguous match to a single V gene segment. An earlier analysis of several hundred of the donors called V segments functional above 56.7% productive rearrangements and segregating when the between-donor standard deviation exceeded 5%. A statistical classification framework was built to diagnose cytomegalovirus status from the catalog of TCR beta chain sequences. V and J gene assignment, in a later analysis, came from comparing TCR nucleotide sequences with IMGT/GENE-DB human TR gene sequences. In a later analysis, CDR3 sequences and most-parsimonious VDJ recombination scenarios were assigned using the TCRdist pipeline. In a later analysis, every TCR beta chain was defined by the combination of its CDR3 amino acid sequence and its V-gene family, and reads without a unique V-gene family were dropped. A later analysis removed 550 to 650 highly shared, low-generation-probability nucleotide sequences to deal with suspected cross-contamination and a sequencing artifact. In a later analysis, a clonal expansion index was calculated for each public chain from normalized within-repertoire ranks of inferred template counts. In a later analysis, generation probabilities were computed using a VDJ recombination model fitted to out-of-frame rearrangements, and the results were checked against IGoR. A later analysis scored TCR-TCR, TCR-HLA and TCR-CMV co-occurrence with hypergeometric tests, applying a repertoire-size bias correction to TCR pairs. In a later analysis, false discovery rates were estimated by permuting HLA or CMV assignments 20 times. In a later analysis, co-occurring TCRs were grouped with DBSCAN, and TCRdist sequence similarity was added when clustering was performed within HLA-allele-positive subsets. For co-occurrence clustering, repertoires with fewer than 30,000 or more than 120,000 public chains were excluded, along with a handful of repertoires with anomalous nucleotide sharing. In TCRdb, the immuneACCESS table is reduced to in-frame sequences with V and J assigned. These tables do not hold every clone; where another copy was compared, an unresolved V gene accounts for under half, and the others remain unexplained. V, J and clone size are those of that table, while D and trimming were read from the DNA. Present in this sample are 55,000 to 70,000 clones, 86% of which were seen just once. 2% of the sample is in the top ten clones.

The sequence links TRBV4-1 to TRBJ1-2; the D gene is perhaps TRBD1, on 5 matching bases. This TCR came from a woman younger than 45 in good health and CMV-seronegative. Material: PBMCs. The CDR3 has the sequence CASSRPGRGDNYGYTF. The nucleotides are TGCGCCAGCAGCCGCCCTGGCCGGGGGGATAACTATGGCTACACCTTC.